The 5 T cell receptor beta chains below all came from one sample that was sequenced in a study of breast tumors, draining lymph nodes, adjacent tissues. From the multiplex PCR reads, TCRdb called clonotypes with MiXCR, one entry per CDR3 protein. The repertoire holds under 250,000 distinct CDR3 sequences, approximately 29% seen once, with about 1.4% in the top ten. Axillary draining lymph nodes of breast cancer patients supplied the node samples. Sequences were obtained from axillary lymph node tissue. The source of these receptors is a female donor with breast cancer. Some clones in this sample may be carry-over from other donors' samples.

Many counts were recorded for this clonotype. The chain recombines TRBV7-9 with TRBJ2-2; 10 nucleotides align to TRBD2. V was clipped by 5 bases and J by 7 bases; unmatched bases: 7. The germline gives CDR1 SEHNR, CDR2 FQNEAQ (reference sequence). The CDR3 has 15 amino acids. In DNA form, the CDR3 reads TGTGCCAGCAGCCTCGTCCTAGCGGGAGACGGGGAGCTGTTTTTT. Translating gives CASSLVLAGDGELFF.

This clonotype has a handful of counts. One base away lies a much larger clone, so this may be a sequencing read error. This chain connects TRBV20-1 to TRBJ2-2; the match to TRBD2 covers 11 bases. The CDR3 sequence is 18 residues long. Losses at the gene ends were 1 base for V and 0 bases for J; bases not matched to a gene: 7. Germline V CDR1 and CDR2: DFQATT, SNEGSKA (reference sequence). CDR3 in amino acids: CSARGGTSGPSNTGELFF. CDR3 bases: TGCAGTGCTAGAGGAGGGACTAGCGGCCCATCGAACACCGGGGAGCTGTTTTTT.

At least ten counts were recorded for this clonotype. J is TRBJ1-2 and V is TRBV7-9; D possibly corresponds to TRBD1 (6 bases). V lost 1 base and J 8 bases, leaving 17 bases between the germline ends. CDR3 size: 15 residues. Germline assignment: CDR1 SEHNR and CDR2 FQNEAQ (reference sequence). CDR3 nucleotides: TGTGCCAGCAGCTTAGGGGGGCGCGAGCATCTAGGCTACACCTTC. Residues: CASSLGGREHLGYTF.

The rearrangement uses TRBV7-9 and TRBJ1-1; D is unresolved. From germline, CDR1 is SEHNR and CDR2 FQNEAQ (reference sequence). V was shortened by 2 bases and J by 6 bases, with 7 bases between the two germline ends. The CDR3 is made up of 12 amino acids. The CDR3 reads CASSLSGSEAFF. The CDR3 region has the DNA TGTGCCAGCAGCTTATCCGGGTCTGAAGCTTTCTTT.

Concerning this clonotype: Since a much larger clone is just one base distant, this may be a read error. The V call is TRBV20-1, the J call TRBJ2-1; unclear D gene. Germline V gene sequence: CDR1 DFQATT, CDR2 SNEGSKA (reference sequence). The CDR3 spans 14 residues. In nucleotides, the CDR3 is TGCGGTGCAATTCCTGGGATGTCGGGCAATGAGCAGTTCTTC. It is translated as CGAIPGMSGNEQFF.